This TCR beta chain appears in the sequencing data of a study of blood T cell repertoires in COVID-19. Background on the study: From T cells, B-cell-depleted T cells, or PBMCs came the material, which was cDNA or gDNA.

Measured with immunoSEQ multiplex PCR; TCRdb has only the in-frame clones, and not every one. Among roughly 230,000 clones listed, about 85% were seen once. CDR3 length: 14 amino acids. V was pared by 7 bases and J by 5 bases, with 14 bases between. Germline assignment: CDR1 LNHDA and CDR2 SQIVND (reference sequence). Sequenced: peripheral blood. The rearrangement links TRBV19 to TRBJ2-2, with a tentative D call TRBD2 (7 bases). The sequence came from a man in his forties with acute or convalescent COVID-19. In DNA form, the CDR3 reads TGTGCCAGTAAGGGGGGGCTAGAGACCGGGGAGCTGTTTTTT. Its translation is CASKGGLETGELFF. Using reference TRBV19 and TRBJ2-2 for the parts outside the CDR3, the full variable domain is DGGITQSPKYLFRKEGQNVTLSCEQNLNHDAMYWYRQDPGQGLRLIYYSQIVNDFQKGDIAEGYSVSREKKESFPLTVTSAQKNPTAFYLCASKGGLETGELFFGEGSRLTVL.